The 23 T cell receptor beta chains reported below all come from one sample, sequenced in a study of long-term antiretroviral therapy in people with HIV. Assay version v3.0 of immunoSEQ was used, and it was run at survey level. Repertoires were generated with immunoSEQ multiplex PCR, while TCRdb's copy carries only in-frame clones and drops some. This sample has over 10,000 clones, with around 77% found just once. Sequenced material: unsorted PBMCs, taken 0.8 years before starting antiretroviral therapy. The receptors derive from a middle-aged woman with HIV.

This sequence joins TRBV6-6 and TRBJ2-1; 7 bases agree with TRBD2. CDR3 size: 14 residues. The J segment lost 1 base and the V segment lost 5 bases, leaving 2 bases of the junction unmatched. Per germline, CDR1 MNHNY and CDR2 SVGAGI (reference sequence). The CDR3 spells CASSTSDSYNEQFF. The CDR3, as DNA: TGTGCCAGCAGTACTAGCGATTCCTACAATGAGCAGTTCTTC.

The chain employs TRBV2 and TRBJ1-5; perhaps TRBD1 as D (6 bases). This CDR3 has 16 amino acids. V was cut by 5 bases and J by 2 bases, with 16 bases left in between. Germline V gene sequence: CDR1 SNHLY, CDR2 FYNNEI. The CDR3 reads CASSPGHTNGNQPQHF. The CDR3 coding sequence is TGTGCCAGCAGTCCGGGACACACCAACGGCAATCAGCCCCAGCATTTT.

The chain links TRBV6-5 to TRBJ2-7; no reliable D call. V was trimmed by 0 bases and J by 4 bases, leaving 7 bases between them. The CDR3 totals 13 residues. Germline V gives CDR1 MNHEY, CDR2 SVGAGI. CDR3 loop: CASSYSVKYEQYF. CDR3 in DNA: TGTGCCAGCAGTTACTCGGTGAAATACGAGCAGTACTTC.

The gene calls are TRBV19 and TRBJ2-1, with no clear D. Trimming removed 3 bases at V and 0 bases at J, with 9 bases between. Looked up from germline, CDR1 is LNHDA and CDR2 is SQIVND (reference sequence). The CDR3 length is 15 residues. CDR3 DNA sequence: TGTGCCAGTAGTATTTTCGGATACTCCTACAATGAGCAGTTCTTC. Protein product: CASSIFGYSYNEQFF. Complete variable domain (other parts from reference TRBV19 and TRBJ2-1): DGGITQSPKYLFRKEGQNVTLSCEQNLNHDAMYWYRQDPGQGLRLIYYSQIVNDFQKGDIAEGYSVSREKKESFPLTVTSAQKNPTAFYLCASSIFGYSYNEQFFGPGTRLTVL.

There are a few counts of this clone. The genes are TRBV6-5 and TRBJ1-1, with no clear D. Germline V gene data show CDR1 as MNHEY and CDR2 as SVGAGI. V was pared by 8 bases and J by 5 bases, with 15 bases between. CDR3 length: 13 residues. CDR3 nucleotide sequence: TGTGCCAGCTTCGGTCACGGGTGGACTGAAGCTTTCTTT. The encoded protein is CASFGHGWTEAFF.

This clone was observed a single time. The V and J genes are TRBV5-1 and TRBJ2-3; 7 positions agree with TRBD2. The CDR3 loop spans 13 amino acids. Unmatched junction bases numbered 3, after V lost 8 bases and J lost 0 bases. Germline values: CDR1 SGHRS, CDR2 YFSETQ. The CDR3 loop reads CASTSASTDTQYF. For the CDR3, the DNA is TGCGCCAGTACTAGCGCCAGCACAGATACGCAGTATTTT.

The gene calls are TRBV19 and TRBJ2-7; D may be TRBD1 (5 bases). The germline gives CDR1 LNHDA, CDR2 SQIVND (reference sequence). The germline V and J ends were trimmed by 1 base and 0 bases, with 7 bases remaining between them. The CDR3 loop spans 14 amino acids. The CDR3 spells CASSIGTGSYEQYF. Here the CDR3 DNA reads TGTGCCAGTAGTATAGGAACAGGCTCCTACGAGCAGTACTTC.

V gene TRBV27 combines with J gene TRBJ2-7, with 7 bases that match TRBD2. V lost 2 bases to trimming and J lost 3 bases; unmatched junction nucleotides: 4. Per the germline V gene, CDR1 is MNHEY and CDR2 is SMNVEV (reference sequence). The length of the CDR3 is 14 residues. The CDR3 sequence: CASSLGGSVYEQYF. In nucleotides, the CDR3 is TGTGCCAGCAGTTTAGGCGGGAGTGTCTACGAGCAGTACTTC.

V usage is TRBV7-2 and J usage is TRBJ2-3; no clear D. Germline assignment: CDR1 SGHTA and CDR2 FQGNSA. The germline V and J ends were trimmed by 3 bases and 2 bases, with 9 bases remaining between them. This CDR3 has 14 amino acids. The chain's CDR3 is CASSLRSTTDTQYF. The CDR3 DNA is TGTGCCAGCAGCTTGAGATCCACCACAGATACGCAGTATTTT.

The chain is built from TRBV5-6 and TRBJ2-7; TRBD2 matches 7 bases. Germline V gene data show CDR1 as SGHDT and CDR2 as YYEEEE. The CDR3 covers 13 residues. With V trimmed by 0 bases and J by 5 bases, 2 bases remained unmatched. The CDR3 reads CASSLGLADEQYF. The CDR3 nucleotides read TGTGCCAGCAGCTTGGGGCTAGCGGACGAGCAGTACTTC.

The J gene is TRBJ2-1, the V gene TRBV10-1; unclear D gene. The CDR3 is made up of 13 amino acids. V lost 8 bases and J lost 4, with 12 bases in between. CDR1 and CDR2 (germline): WNHNN, SYGVQD (reference sequence). This CDR3 is CASYTPVYNEQFF. The DNA of the CDR3 is TGCGCCAGCTACACCCCCGTATACAATGAGCAGTTCTTC.

This clone was recorded a few times. The V and J genes are TRBV19 and TRBJ1-1; 8 bases are shared with TRBD1. The CDR3 loop spans 16 amino acids. J lost 2 bases, V lost 8 bases, and 13 bases had no gene match. Germline lookup yields CDR1 LNHDA and CDR2 SQIVND (reference sequence). The CDR3 loop is CASGRPRTGRNTEAFF. The CDR3 DNA reads TGTGCCAGTGGTCGGCCCAGGACAGGGAGAAACACTGAAGCTTTCTTT.

This clone was seen a handful of times. The chain joins TRBV7-9 to TRBJ1-5; D is unclear. Trimming left V 6 bases short and J 6 bases short, with 15 bases between. The CDR3 runs to 14 residues. CDR1 SEHNR and CDR2 FQNEAQ come from the germline V gene (reference sequence). DNA for the CDR3: TGTGCCAGCAGTCTAGAGGAGGAGGGTCAGCCCCAGCATTTT. Translating it yields CASSLEEEGQPQHF.

The rearrangement joins TRBV6-6 to TRBJ2-1; possibly TRBD1 for D (6 bases). The CDR3 covers 13 residues. Germline V gene sequence: CDR1 MNHNY, CDR2 SVGAGI (reference sequence). Trimming left V 6 bases short and J 6 bases short, with 12 bases between. The CDR3 here is CASRTTGSNEQFF. The CDR3 DNA reads TGTGCCAGCAGGACCACAGGGTCCAATGAGCAGTTCTTC.

The V call is TRBV11-2, the J call TRBJ1-5; 7 bases are a match to TRBD1. V shed 0 bases and J 6 bases; nucleotides not matched to a gene: 5. CDR1 and CDR2 (germline): SGHAT, FQNNGV. This CDR3 is built from 15 residues. The CDR3 nucleotides are TGTGCCAGCAGCTTAGACAGGGGGAGAGGTCAGCCCCAGCATTTT. This translates into CASSLDRGRGQPQHF.

The chain joins TRBV5-6 to TRBJ1-5; D is unclear. The CDR3 runs 18 residues. Germline loops: CDR1 SGHDT, CDR2 YYEEEE. V shed 4 bases and J shed 7 bases, with 27 bases lying between them. CDR3 DNA: TGTGCCAGCAGCGGAAAGCCGGGCAGTCTCCTTTTCGGGCAGCCCCAGCATTTT. It encodes CASSGKPGSLLFGQPQHF.

This chain connects TRBV6-1 to TRBJ1-1, with D hard to call. The V gene's germline CDR1 is MNHNS and CDR2 SASEGT. This CDR3 region has 14 residues. Trimming removed 3 bases from V and 4 bases from J, with 12 bases in between. The CDR3 is CASSDVVGVTEAFF. In DNA, the CDR3 is TGTGCCAGCAGTGACGTCGTTGGAGTCACTGAAGCTTTCTTT.

This rearrangement joins TRBV19 to TRBJ2-1; 11 bases fit TRBD2. V gave up 5 bases and J gave up 6 bases; unmatched junction bases: 0. The CDR3 covers 13 residues. The germline V gene encodes CDR1 LNHDA and CDR2 SQIVND (reference sequence). CDR3 nucleotides: TGTGCCAGTAGTCTAGCGGGGGGCAATGAGCAGTTCTTC. Its protein product is CASSLAGGNEQFF.

CDR3 in amino acids: CSVGKTGGSEAFF. In DNA, the CDR3 is TGCAGCGTTGGGAAGACAGGGGGCAGTGAAGCTTTCTTT. The V and J genes are TRBV29-1 and TRBJ1-1, with TRBD1 matching 10 bases. The length of the CDR3 is 13 residues. In germline, CDR1 is SQVTM, CDR2 ANQGSEA. J lost 7 bases, V lost 4 bases, and 6 bases had no gene match.

The V gene is TRBV18, the J gene TRBJ1-4; no definite D call. Trimming cost V 0 bases and J 4 bases, with 6 bases left between them. CDR3 length: 14 amino acids. From germline, CDR1 is KGHSH and CDR2 LQKENI. The CDR3 DNA reads as TGTGCCAGCTCACCACCTTCGAGTAATGAAAAACTGTTTTTT. It specifies CASSPPSSNEKLFF.

This chain joins TRBV27 and TRBJ1-1, with D uncertain. The V gene's germline CDR1 is MNHEY and CDR2 SMNVEV (reference sequence). Trimming left V 3 bases short and J 5 bases short, with 10 bases between. This CDR3 comprises 13 residues. The CDR3 nucleotides read TGTGCCAGCAGTTTTGGGTTTGGAACTGAAGCTTTCTTT. It yields the protein CASSFGFGTEAFF.

A note on this clone: The sample carries other DNA sequences with the same CDR3. This chain joins TRBV30 and TRBJ1-2; D perhaps matches TRBD1 (5 bases). The CDR3 loop spans 12 amino acids. Germline V lookup: CDR1 GTSNPN, CDR2 SVGIG (reference sequence). Trimming took 0 bases from V and 3 from J, leaving 5 bases between them. Here the CDR3 reads CAWSVGDYGYTF. CDR3 nucleotides: TGTGCCTGGAGTGTAGGGGACTATGGCTACACCTTC.

Only a few counts were recorded for this clone. The CDR3 DNA sequence: TGTGCCATCGCGGGAGACCGCTACAATGAGCAGTTCTTC. Its translation is CAIAGDRYNEQFF. This rearrangement joins TRBV10-3 to TRBJ2-1; 7 nucleotides line up with TRBD2. V lost 8 bases to trimming and J lost 3 bases; unmatched junction nucleotides: 4. Germline V lookup: CDR1 ENHRY, CDR2 SYGVKD. The length of the CDR3 is 13 residues.